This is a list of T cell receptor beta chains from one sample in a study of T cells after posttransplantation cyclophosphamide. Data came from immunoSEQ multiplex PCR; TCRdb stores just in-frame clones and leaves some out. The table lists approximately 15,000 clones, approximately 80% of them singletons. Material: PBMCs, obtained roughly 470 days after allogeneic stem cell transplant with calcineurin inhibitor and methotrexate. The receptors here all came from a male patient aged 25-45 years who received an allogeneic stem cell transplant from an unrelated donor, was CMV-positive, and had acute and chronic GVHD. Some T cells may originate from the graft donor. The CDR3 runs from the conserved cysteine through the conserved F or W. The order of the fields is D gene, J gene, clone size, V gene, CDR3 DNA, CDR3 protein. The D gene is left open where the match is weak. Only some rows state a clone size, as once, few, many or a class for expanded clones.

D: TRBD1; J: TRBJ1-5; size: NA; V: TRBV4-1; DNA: TGCGCCAGCAGCCAGGGACAGTCATATCAGCCCCAGCATTTT; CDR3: CASSQGQSYQPQHF
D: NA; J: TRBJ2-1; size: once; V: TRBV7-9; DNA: TGTGCCAGCAGCTCGGACTACCCTTACGGTGAGCAGTTCTTC; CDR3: CASSSDYPYGEQFF
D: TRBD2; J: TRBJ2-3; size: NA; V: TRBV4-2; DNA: TGTGCCAGCAGCCAAGGACTAGCGGGAGAGTCAGATACGCAGTATTTT; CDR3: CASSQGLAGESDTQYF
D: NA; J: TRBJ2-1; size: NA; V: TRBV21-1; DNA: TGTGCCAGCAGCGCTTACCGGGACAGGGTAAAGTACAATGAGCAGTTCTTC; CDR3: CASSAYRDRVKYNEQFF
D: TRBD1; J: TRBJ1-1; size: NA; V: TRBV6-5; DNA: TGTGCCAGCAGTTACCCGGGACAGACGAACACTGAAGCTTTCTTT; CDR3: CASSYPGQTNTEAFF
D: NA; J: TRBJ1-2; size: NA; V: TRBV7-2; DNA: TGTGCCAGCAGCTCACAGGGAAGGGGCGGCTACACCTTC; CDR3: CASSSQGRGGYTF
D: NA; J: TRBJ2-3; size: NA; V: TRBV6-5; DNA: TGTGCCAGCAGTCAAACTAAGTCGGGCACAGATACGCAGTATTTT; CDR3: CASSQTKSGTDTQYF
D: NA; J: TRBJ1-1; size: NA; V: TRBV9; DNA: TGTGCCAGCAGCGGACAGCGGGCGAACACTGAAGCTTTCTTT; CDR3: CASSGQRANTEAFF
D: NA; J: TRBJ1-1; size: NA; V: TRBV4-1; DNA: TGCGCCAGCAGCCAAGCAGGGTACATGAACACTGAAGCTTTCTTT; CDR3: CASSQAGYMNTEAFF
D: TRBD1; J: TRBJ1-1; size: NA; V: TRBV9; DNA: TGTGCCAGCAGCGCCCAAAAGACAGGGAAGAATAATGAAGCTTTCTTT; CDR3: CASSAQKTGKNNEAFF
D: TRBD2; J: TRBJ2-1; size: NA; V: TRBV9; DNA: TGTGCCAGCAGCGCCACTAGCGGTCCGTACAATGAGCAGTTCTTC; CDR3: CASSATSGPYNEQFF
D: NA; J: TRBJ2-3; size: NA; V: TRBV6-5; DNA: TGTGCCAGCAGAAGTGGGCCGAGCCGGACAGATACGCAGTATTTT; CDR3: CASRSGPSRTDTQYF
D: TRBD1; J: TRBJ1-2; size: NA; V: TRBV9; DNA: TGTGCCAGCAGCGTAGACCCACAGGGGACCTATGGCTACACCTTC; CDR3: CASSVDPQGTYGYTF
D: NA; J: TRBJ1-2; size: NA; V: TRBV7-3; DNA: TGTGCCAGCAGCCTCCGCCGGTCTTATGGCTACACCTTC; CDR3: CASSLRRSYGYTF
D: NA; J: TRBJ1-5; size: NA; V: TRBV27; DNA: TGTGCCAGCAGTGGAGTCCCCTATAGCAATCAGCCCCAGCATTTT; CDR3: CASSGVPYSNQPQHF
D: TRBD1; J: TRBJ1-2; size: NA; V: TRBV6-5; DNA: TGTGCCAGCAGTTACTCACAGGGGGCGCCGGGTACGGGCTACACCTTC; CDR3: CASSYSQGAPGTGYTF
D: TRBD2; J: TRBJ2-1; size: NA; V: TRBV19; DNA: TGTGCCAGTAGTATCGACCAAGAGGCGGGGGGCCAAATCTTC; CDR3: CASSIDQEAGGQIF
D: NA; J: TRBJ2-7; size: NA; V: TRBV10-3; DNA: TGTGCCTCCATGGGGGCATTGGCCTACGAGCAGTACTTC; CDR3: CASMGALAYEQYF
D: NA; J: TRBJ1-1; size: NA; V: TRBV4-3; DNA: TGCGCCAGCAGCCAAGATATGAACACTGAAGCTTTCTTT; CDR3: CASSQDMNTEAFF
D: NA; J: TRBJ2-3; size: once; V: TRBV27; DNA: TGTGCCAGCAGTTTCGGCTACAAGGGGGCGCAGTATTTT; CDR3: CASSFGYKGAQYF
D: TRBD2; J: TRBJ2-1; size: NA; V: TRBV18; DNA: TGTGCCAGCTCACCGGGGACTAGCAGAAGCTCCTACAATGAGCAGTTCTTC; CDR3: CASSPGTSRSSYNEQFF
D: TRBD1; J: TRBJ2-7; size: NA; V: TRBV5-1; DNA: TGCGCCAGCAGCTTGGGGGACAGTTCCTACGAGCAGTACTTC; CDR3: CASSLGDSSYEQYF
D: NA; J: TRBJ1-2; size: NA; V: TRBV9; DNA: TGTGCCAGCAGCGTAGGGTGGGGGGTTGAGGGCTACACCTTC; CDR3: CASSVGWGVEGYTF
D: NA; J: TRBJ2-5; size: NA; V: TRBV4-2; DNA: TGTGCCAGCAGCCAAGACGGAGGAGAGACCCAGTACTTC; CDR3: CASSQDGGETQYF
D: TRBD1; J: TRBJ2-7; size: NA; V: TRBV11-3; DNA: TGTGCCAGCAGCTTCCGGACAGGGGAACACTACGAGCAGTACTTC; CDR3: CASSFRTGEHYEQYF
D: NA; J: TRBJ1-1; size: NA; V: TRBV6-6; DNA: TGTGCCAGCAGTTACCCGACAGCCTTAGGGACTGAAGCTTTCTTT; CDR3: CASSYPTALGTEAFF
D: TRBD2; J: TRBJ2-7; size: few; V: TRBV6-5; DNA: TGTGCCAGCAGTCTCGGGGGGGTAGACTACGAGCAGTACTTC; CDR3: CASSLGGVDYEQYF
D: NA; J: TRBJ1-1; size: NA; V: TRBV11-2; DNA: TGTGCCAGCAGCTTAGAACAGGTGTGGACTGAAGCTTTCTTT; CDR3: CASSLEQVWTEAFF
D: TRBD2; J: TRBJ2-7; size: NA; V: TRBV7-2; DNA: TGTGCCAGCAGCTTAGCGCGCGGGAGTAAGTCCTACGAGCAGTACTTC; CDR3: CASSLARGSKSYEQYF
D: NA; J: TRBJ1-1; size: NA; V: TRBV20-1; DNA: TGCAGTGCTAGAACAGGTTTAGGAGCTTTCTTT; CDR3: CSARTGLGAFF
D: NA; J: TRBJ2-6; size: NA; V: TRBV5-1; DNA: TGCGCCAGCAGCAAGACAGCTTTCCCGCTCTCTGGGGCCAACGTCCTGACTTTC; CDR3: CASSKTAFPLSGANVLTF
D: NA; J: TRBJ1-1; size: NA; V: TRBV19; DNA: TGTGCCAGTAGTATAGCACAGGGTGGCGCTTTCTTT; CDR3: CASSIAQGGAFF
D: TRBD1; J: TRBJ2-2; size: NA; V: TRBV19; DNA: TGTGCCAGTAGTATCCGGAGACAGGGGGACACCGGGGAGCTGTTTTTT; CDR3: CASSIRRQGDTGELFF
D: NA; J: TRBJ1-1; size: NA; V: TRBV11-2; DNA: TGTGCCAGCAGCTTAGATGTCGGAGGGTACACTGAAGCTTTCTTT; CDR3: CASSLDVGGYTEAFF
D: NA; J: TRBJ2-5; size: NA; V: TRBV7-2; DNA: TGTGCCAGCTCCCCCCCCTACCAAGAGACCCAGTACTTC; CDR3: CASSPPYQETQYF
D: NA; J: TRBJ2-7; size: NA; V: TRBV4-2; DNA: TGTGCCAGCAGCCACGGACGGGGGTCCTACGAGCAGTACTTC; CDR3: CASSHGRGSYEQYF
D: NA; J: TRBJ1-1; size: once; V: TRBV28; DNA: TGTGCCAGCAGTTTTCGGGCGGGGGTATGGGCTGAAGCTTTCTTT; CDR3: CASSFRAGVWAEAFF